This TCR beta chain was captured by sequencing in a study of T cells in Graves' hyperthyroidism and ophthalmopathy (dated by TCRdb to the late 2010s). For context, the study as a whole: Peripheral blood samples were taken at initial diagnosis, before any treatment was given. Once sampling was done, hyperthyroidism patients were given methimazole at a starting dose of 30 mg daily, whereas ophthalmopathy patients were given high-dose intravenous methylprednisolone. To identify distinguishing TCR V-J signatures, a discovery cohort of about 95 patients was used, comprising some 43 with Graves' ophthalmopathy and around 57 with stable Graves' hyperthyroidism. Whether ophthalmopathy could be predicted prospectively was tested in an independent validation cohort made up of roughly 19 hyperthyroidism patients plus 17 patients who later progressed to ophthalmopathy. The 85 to 100 discovery patients were divided at random into training and test sets in a 7:3 ratio. Thyroid tissue and blood T-cell repertoires from six Graves' hyperthyroidism patients were also compared in the study. The paper describes TCR Vbeta CDR3 sequencing of more than 120 peripheral blood samples, made up of 43 ophthalmopathy patients, 70 to 80 hyperthyroidism patients and some 17 progressor patients. Broad study findings and their caveats: Sample size was not statistically predetermined, and investigators were not blinded to group allocation. Blood samples also contained most of the expanded thyroid clonotypes (frequency above 0.001), which suggests that blood repertoires may reflect thyroid immune responses. During validation, the model predicted progression to ophthalmopathy a median of about 5.9 months ahead of onset, with roughly 65% sensitivity and almost 75% specificity. Ophthalmopathy was separated from stable hyperthyroidism by a 13 V-J signature model, with about 86% sensitivity and just over 81% specificity obtained in cross-validation and 80%/75% obtained in testing.

From the germline V gene (reference sequence), CDR1 is SEHNR and CDR2 is FQNEAQ. Inclusive of the bounding cysteine and phenylalanine, the CDR3 is 13 residues long. The kept DNA is CDR3 alone, 39 bases in frame from the first base. The germline ends are 9 bases apart after V is trimmed by 5 bases and J by 4 bases. The TCR beta CDR3 regions were amplified from the RNA transcripts. The first round of RT-PCR for the TCR CDR3 was performed with the HTBI primer set and the Qiagen OneStep RT-PCR kit. The libraries were constructed in a second round of multiplex PCR and then size-selected and purified. The libraries were sequenced on an Illumina HiSeq2000 using paired-end 100 bp reads. The original pipeline was this. SOAPnuke was used to process the raw data, with reads discarded if the reads contained adapters or uncalled bases, had a mean Phred below 15, or lacked an exact constant-primer or identifier match. High-quality paired reads were merged with COPE v1.2.5, and unique nucleotide sequences were defined as clonotypes. MiTCR v1.1 was used to align clonotypes to the IMGT TRBV, TRBD and TRBJ reference segments. The analysis was restricted to V-J combinations with a frequency above 0.0001, which together covered 99.2% of the repertoires. A TCS score was defined as the ratio between F50 (clonal expansion) and ExV (chaos), using BLOSUM62-based TCRdist between CDR3 peptides within each V-J. Welch's t-statistics and random forest reduced 500 to 550 V-J features to roughly 13, which were used in a naive Bayes classifier (R e1071). The public reads were quality trimmed at Q25 with fastp and then assembled into clones with MiXCR by TCRdb, keeping productive beta chains. Identical CDR3 proteins give one entry, which carries the most common genes and DNA. TCRdb's processing, not the authors', yielded these V and J calls. The sample includes around 350,000 distinct CDR3 sequences, with roughly a sixth observed a single time. Approximately 35% of the sample is in the top ten clones.

Hyperthyroidism patients were aged 18 to 65 years and newly diagnosed, with disease duration of less than 2 months. Any patient with an uncontrolled infection, another autoimmune disease, pregnancy or lactation was excluded. Diagnoses relied on clinical symptoms, serum thyroxine and TRAb, thyroid ultrasound and orbital computed tomography. Blood from progressor patients was collected at the time of first diagnosis with hyperthyroidism, before any ophthalmopathy symptoms had appeared. PBMCs were separated from 8 to 10 ml of fresh peripheral blood using Ficoll-Paque density gradient centrifugation. Progressor patients were first diagnosed with Graves' hyperthyroidism and then developed ophthalmopathy during follow-up. Total RNA was extracted using Trizol reagent, and RNA quality was assessed on an Agilent 2100 Bioanalyzer. This clonotype appeared a few times. Its binding antigen is unknown. Per-base qualities were not stored, and no clone one base away is much larger.

This sequence originates from a woman aged 30 to 39 with Graves' hyperthyroidism that later progressed to Graves' ophthalmopathy. The rearranged segments are TRBV7-9 and TRBJ1-3, with the D gene call left open. Sequencing was carried out using blood. The CDR3 amino acid sequence is: CASSQAGGNTIYF. In nucleotides, the sequence is TGTGCCAGCAGCCAAGCGGGCGGAAACACCATATATTTT.